A single sample is the source of the 20 T cell receptor beta chains below, sequenced in a study of blood T cells in healthy people across ages. A second PCR of about 6 to 12 cycles used a sample-barcoded 5' primer and a J-beta primer mix. TCRdb processed the 5' RACE reads anew with MiXCR; each CDR3 protein has one entry. The sample carries about 1.5 million distinct CDR3 sequences, approximately 43% recorded once. Sequenced material: blood. These receptors were collected from a woman aged 18-29 years in good health.

J is TRBJ1-2 and V is TRBV28, with D hard to call. The germline CDR1 and CDR2 sequences are MDHEN and SYDVKM. Trimming stripped 3 bases from V and 0 bases from J, with 14 bases between. There are 16 residues in the CDR3. The CDR3 protein is CASSLIAAATNYGYTF. The CDR3 bases are TGTGCCAGCAGTTTGATAGCGGCGGCGACTAACTATGGCTACACCTTC.

This chain joins TRBV10-3 and TRBJ1-6, with unresolved D. CDR3 length equals 13 residues. V lost 3 bases and J 1 base, leaving 1 base between the germline ends. Germline lookup yields CDR1 ENHRY and CDR2 SYGVKD. The DNA for the CDR3 is TGTGCCATCAGTGATTCCTATAATTCACCCCTCCACTTT. Amino acid sequence: CAISDSYNSPLHF.

This clonotype was found once. This may come from a read error, since a much larger clone is one base off. J is TRBJ2-1 and V is TRBV6-5, with 7 bases fitting TRBD2. The CDR3 spans 15 residues. Germline-derived CDR1 and CDR2 are MNHEY and SVGAGI. The CDR3 spells CASSYGGGSHNGQFF. Written as DNA, the CDR3 is TGTGCCAGCAGTTACGGTGGCGGGAGTCACAATGGGCAGTTCTTC.

This clonotype was found many times. The chain carries TRBV12-3 or TRBV12-4 and TRBJ1-2; 7 bases agree with TRBD1. CDR3 length: 13 residues. The V segment lost 6 bases and the J segment 4 bases; nucleotides outside the gene matches: 5. CDR3 amino acids: CASSRQGSYGYTF. CDR3 coding DNA: TGTGCCAGCAGCCGACAGGGTAGCTATGGCTACACCTTC.

V and J are TRBV12-3 or TRBV12-4 and TRBJ2-1; D might be TRBD2 (6 bases). This CDR3 comprises 15 residues. Trimming pared 7 bases from V and 1 base from J, leaving 14 bases between. The DNA of the CDR3 is TGTGCCAGCATGCCCACTGGAGGGTCCTACAATGAGCAGTTCTTC. Translated: CASMPTGGSYNEQFF.

J is TRBJ1-1 and V is TRBV10-3; D perhaps matches TRBD1 (6 bases). In germline, CDR1 is ENHRY, CDR2 SYGVKD. The CDR3 covers 14 residues. The germline V and J ends were trimmed by 4 bases and 0 bases, with 9 bases remaining between them. CDR3 DNA: TGTGCCATCAGTGGGGGGGGCCTGAACACTGAAGCTTTCTTT. It translates to CAISGGGLNTEAFF.

This clonotype was recorded a few times. This chain joins TRBV5-5 and TRBJ1-5; D remains unclear. The CDR3 covers 14 residues. Germline loops: CDR1 SGHKS, CDR2 YYEKEE (reference sequence). Trimming took 1 base from V and 4 from J, leaving 9 bases between them. The CDR3 loop reads CASSLRAVNQPQHF. CDR3 DNA sequence: TGTGCCAGCAGCTTGCGGGCGGTGAATCAGCCCCAGCATTTT.

The rearrangement links TRBV7-9 to TRBJ2-7; D gene uncertain. The germline V gene encodes CDR1 SEHNR and CDR2 FQNEAQ (reference sequence). The CDR3 contains 13 residues. V gave up 5 bases and J gave up 3 bases, with 11 bases separating them. This CDR3 is CASSPSELYEQYF. CDR3 sequence (DNA): TGTGCCAGCAGCCCATCCGAGCTCTACGAGCAGTACTTC.

This chain joins TRBV20-1 and TRBJ2-3; D gene uncertain. CDR1 and CDR2 (germline): DFQATT, SNEGSKA (reference sequence). The CDR3 has 13 residues. Trimming removed 7 bases from V and 0 bases from J, with 11 bases in between. This CDR3 is CSEGATSTDTQYF. The CDR3 DNA sequence: TGCAGTGAGGGCGCAACTAGCACAGATACGCAGTATTTT.

The V call is TRBV28, the J call TRBJ1-5; TRBD1 might be the D (6 bases). V was pared by 5 bases and J by 7 bases, with 18 bases between. The CDR3 length is 15 residues. CDR1 is MDHEN, CDR2 SYDVKM, per germline. CDR3 residues: CASSGQLHPGQPQHF. CDR3 nucleotides: TGTGCCAGCAGTGGACAGTTACATCCAGGGCAGCCCCAGCATTTT.

This clonotype was found many times. This chain connects TRBV7-9 to TRBJ1-2; weak D call: TRBD1 (6 bases). This CDR3 is 12 amino acids long. V dropped 1 base and J dropped 6 bases, with 6 bases sitting between them. Germline V lookup: CDR1 SEHNR, CDR2 FQNEAQ (reference sequence). The CDR3 loop is CASSLEGDGYTF. Written as DNA, the CDR3 is TGTGCCAGCAGCTTAGAGGGGGATGGCTACACCTTC. The whole variable domain, remainder taken from reference TRBV7-9 and TRBJ1-2, is DTGVSQNPRHKITKRGQNVTFRCDPISEHNRLYWYRQTLGQGPEFLTYFQNEAQLEKSRLLSDRFSAERPKGSFSTLEIQRTEQGDSAMYLCASSLEGDGYTFGSGTRLTVV.

The chain combines TRBV7-2 with TRBJ2-7; D is perhaps TRBD1 (6 bases). In germline, CDR1 is SGHTA, CDR2 FQGNSA. The V end lost 1 base, the J end lost 3 bases, and 19 bases lay between the germline ends. This CDR3 is 17 amino acids long. The CDR3 spells CASSLVKGTRPFYEQYF. CDR3 DNA sequence: TGTGCCAGCAGCTTAGTAAAGGGGACAAGGCCTTTCTACGAGCAGTACTTC.

V gene TRBV27 combines with J gene TRBJ2-1, with D perhaps assigned TRBD1 or TRBD2 (5 bases each). In germline, CDR1 is MNHEY, CDR2 SMNVEV (reference sequence). The V end lost 3 bases, the J end lost 5 bases, and 11 bases lay between the germline ends. The CDR3 is 14 amino acids. CDR3 sequence: CASSFGGLDNEQFF. The CDR3 bases are TGTGCCAGCAGTTTTGGGGGATTAGACAATGAGCAGTTCTTC.

Here the CDR3 reads CASSYSPINEKLFF. Written as DNA, the CDR3 is TGTGCCAGCAGTTACTCCCCAATTAATGAAAAACTGTTTTTT. The V and J genes are TRBV6-5 and TRBJ1-4; D unclear. V was cut by 0 bases and J by 4 bases, with 6 bases left in between. This CDR3 spans 14 amino acids. Germline V CDR1 and CDR2: MNHEY, SVGAGI.

Remarks on this clonotype: Compared with germline, one end of the junction differs, possibly owing to a read error. The chain uses TRBV4-3 and TRBJ1-2; D remains ambiguous. Germline values: CDR1 LGHNA, CDR2 YSLEER. This CDR3 has 15 residues. CDR3: CASSPQPNSGYGCTF. As DNA, the CDR3 is TGCGCCAGCAGCCCCCAACCAAACTCGGGGTACGGCTGCACCTTC.

Only a few counts were recorded for this clonotype. This chain connects TRBV25-1 to TRBJ1-2; D remains unclear. Germline CDR1 is MGHDK and CDR2 is SYGVNS. Trimming took 10 bases from V and 8 from J, leaving 17 bases between them. This CDR3 has 12 residues. This CDR3 is CATQQEVEGYTF. Written as DNA, the CDR3 is TGTGCCACACAGCAAGAGGTGGAAGGCTACACCTTC.

V and J are TRBV29-1 and TRBJ2-7; 10 bases are a match to TRBD1. The J segment lost 5 bases and the V segment lost 6 bases, leaving 7 bases of the junction unmatched. This CDR3 has 13 amino acids. Germline CDR1 reads SQVTM; CDR2 reads ANQGSEA. This chain's CDR3 is CSVAGTGAHEQYF. The CDR3 DNA is TGCAGCGTGGCCGGGACAGGGGCCCACGAGCAGTACTTC.

The V and J genes are TRBV30 and TRBJ1-2, with D maybe TRBD1 (6 bases). CDR1 is GTSNPN, CDR2 SVGIG, per germline (reference sequence). This CDR3 contains 12 residues. Between the trimmed V and J ends, which lost 2 bases and 8 bases, there was a span of 12 bases. Here the CDR3 reads CAWSSTGLGYTF. The CDR3 DNA follows: TGTGCCTGGAGTTCCACAGGGTTAGGCTACACCTTC.

The V gene is TRBV4-3, the J gene TRBJ1-2, with TRBD1 matching over 9 bases. The V segment lost 1 base and the J segment 8 bases; nucleotides outside the gene matches: 5. Germline-derived CDR1 and CDR2 are LGHNA and YSLEER. The CDR3 loop spans 14 amino acids. This CDR3 reads CASSQGTGAVGYTF. The CDR3 DNA sequence: TGCGCCAGCAGCCAAGGGACAGGGGCGGTCGGCTACACCTTC.

The chain joins TRBV7-2 to TRBJ2-5, with 10 bases identical to TRBD2. V trimming: 3 bases; J trimming: 11 bases; junction bases outside the gene matches: 15. Germline CDR1 reads SGHTA; CDR2 reads FQGNSA. The CDR3 sequence is 16 residues long. The CDR3 protein is CASSFKAGGVYNEQYF. CDR3 DNA: TGTGCCAGCAGCTTTAAAGCGGGGGGGGTCTACAATGAGCAGTACTTC.